The rows below give T cell receptor beta chains drawn from one sample of a study of blood T cells in healthy people across ages. MiXCR, run by TCRdb on the 5' RACE reads, gives a single entry per CDR3 protein. Among around 700,000 distinct CDR3 sequences listed, just under 25% were seen once. These sequences were also reported in another study, on T cells of mothers and their children.

Sequenced material: blood. These receptors all come from a boy between 10 and 17 years old in good health. Each CDR3 is given with its conserved first and last residue. A D gene is named only where the DNA matches it firmly. The size entry is marked missing in some rows and otherwise reads once, few, many or a size class.

>14|TRBV9|NA|TRBJ2-1|NA
CASGSGTSYNEQFF
TGTGCCAGCGGTTCAGGGACTTCCTACAATGAGCAGTTCTTC
>13|TRBV29-1|NA|TRBJ1-1|NA
CSVEKVLTGEAFF
TGCAGCGTTGAAAAAGTACTGACAGGTGAAGCTTTCTTT
>14|TRBV7-8|NA|TRBJ2-5|few
CASSLLVPGETQYF
TGTGCCAGCAGCTTGCTGGTTCCAGGGGAGACCCAGTACTTC
>14|TRBV7-9|TRBD2|TRBJ2-1|NA
CASSLGTSGDEQFF
TGTGCCAGCAGCCTCGGGACTAGCGGGGATGAGCAGTTCTTC
>14|TRBV5-1|TRBD2|TRBJ2-4|few
CASSLGSGINIQYF
TGCGCCAGCAGCTTGGGTAGCGGGATAAACATTCAGTACTTC
>15|TRBV19|TRBD1|TRBJ2-1|NA
CASVGGTGQVNEQFF
TGTGCCAGTGTCGGTGGGACAGGTCAGGTCAATGAGCAGTTCTTC
>17|TRBV7-2|TRBD2|TRBJ2-3|few
CASSLDPAGGPTDTQYF
TGTGCCAGCAGCTTAGATCCAGCGGGGGGGCCGACAGATACGCAGTATTTT
>14|TRBV2|NA|TRBJ2-1|NA
CASSVGGGREEQFF
TGTGCCAGCAGTGTCGGTGGGGGGAGAGAAGAGCAGTTCTTC
>18|TRBV20-1|NA|TRBJ2-5|NA
CSARDLWRSGMYQETQYF
TGCAGTGCTAGAGATCTATGGCGGAGCGGAATGTACCAAGAGACCCAGTACTTC
>14|TRBV10-1|NA|TRBJ2-5|NA
CASSEDSSKETQYF
TGCGCCAGCAGTGAGGACAGCAGCAAAGAGACCCAGTACTTC
>16|TRBV7-6|NA|TRBJ1-2|few
CASSAWLRNQNYGYTF
TGTGCCAGTTCGGCTTGGTTAAGGAACCAAAACTATGGCTACACCTTC
>16|TRBV5-1|NA|TRBJ1-2|NA
CASSLVIGGTNYGYTF
TGCGCCAGCAGCTTGGTTATAGGGGGGACTAACTATGGCTACACCTTC
>15|TRBV7-2|NA|TRBJ2-5|NA
CASSPSSGGGETQYF
TGTGCCAGCAGCCCGAGTAGTGGGGGCGGGGAGACCCAGTACTTC
>15|TRBV5-1|NA|TRBJ1-3|NA
CASSSGGDSGNTIYF
TGCGCCAGCAGCTCAGGAGGGGACTCTGGAAACACCATATATTTT
>14|TRBV12-3/TRBV12-4|NA|TRBJ1-4|few
CASSLMGVGEKLFF
TGTGCCAGCAGTTTAATGGGGGTTGGTGAAAAACTGTTTTTT
>15|TRBV18|TRBD1|TRBJ2-1|NA
CASSPMGQAYNEQFF
TGTGCCAGCTCACCTATGGGACAGGCCTACAATGAGCAGTTCTTC
>16|TRBV10-3|NA|TRBJ2-5|few
CAISGPTREGGETQYF
TGTGCCATCAGTGGCCCTACGAGGGAGGGGGGAGAGACCCAGTACTTC
>14|TRBV12-3/TRBV12-4|NA|TRBJ2-5|few
CASSLDGVQETQYF
TGTGCCAGCAGTTTGGATGGTGTCCAAGAGACCCAGTACTTC
>12|TRBV20-1|NA|TRBJ2-1|few
CSAREETNEQFF
TGCAGTGCTAGAGAGGAGACTAATGAGCAGTTCTTC
>12|TRBV6-5|NA|TRBJ2-1|NA
CASSSPGDEQFF
TGTGCCAGCAGTTCTCCGGGGGATGAGCAGTTCTTC
>11|TRBV7-2|NA|TRBJ2-1|many
CASSPLPGQFF
TGTGCCAGCAGTCCGCTGCCTGGGCAGTTCTTC
>13|TRBV27|NA|TRBJ2-7|many
CASSLSFGYEQYF
TGTGCCAGCAGTTTATCGTTCGGCTACGAGCAGTACTTC
>13|TRBV19|NA|TRBJ1-2|NA
CASSIGAYYGYTF
TGTGCCAGTAGTATTGGGGCTTACTATGGCTACACCTTC
>15|TRBV5-1|NA|TRBJ2-7|NA
CASKANRDITYEQYF
TGCGCCAGCAAGGCAAACCGGGACATTACCTACGAGCAGTACTTC
>13|TRBV27|NA|TRBJ2-1|few
CASSTGAYNEQFF
TGTGCCAGCAGTACGGGCGCATACAATGAGCAGTTCTTC
>14|TRBV11-1|NA|TRBJ1-1|once
CASSLYAGSHEAFF
TGTGCCAGCAGCTTGTATGCTGGATCACATGAAGCTTTCTTT
>13|TRBV5-6|NA|TRBJ2-2|few
CASSISESGELFF
TGTGCCAGCAGCATAAGCGAAAGCGGGGAGCTGTTTTTT
>16|TRBV7-9|TRBD2|TRBJ2-7|NA
CASSLTGTSGRYEQYF
TGTGCCAGCAGCTTAACCGGGACTAGCGGACGATACGAGCAGTACTTC
>15|TRBV28|TRBD2|TRBJ2-7|few
CASRDGTSSFYEQYF
TGTGCCAGCCGCGACGGGACTAGTTCGTTCTACGAGCAGTACTTC
>16|TRBV7-9|TRBD2|TRBJ2-5|NA
CASSPSRTSPEETQYF
TGTGCCAGCAGCCCCTCCCGGACTAGCCCTGAAGAGACCCAGTACTTC
>12|TRBV12-3/TRBV12-4|NA|TRBJ2-1|NA
CAIRNPDNEQFF
TGTGCCATACGAAACCCGGACAATGAGCAGTTCTTC
>16|TRBV3-1|TRBD2|TRBJ2-7|NA
CASSQEGGLAGHEQYF
TGTGCCAGCAGCCAAGAGGGGGGTCTAGCGGGACACGAGCAGTACTTC
>16|TRBV4-3|NA|TRBJ2-5|few
CASSQDGSVTGETQYF
TGCGCCAGCAGCCAAGATGGGTCCGTGACTGGGGAGACCCAGTACTTC
>15|TRBV4-2|TRBD1|TRBJ2-1|few
CASSQDWTGANEQFF
TGTGCCAGCAGCCAAGATTGGACAGGTGCAAATGAGCAGTTCTTC
>13|TRBV28|NA|TRBJ2-5|many
CASRAGASETQYF
TGTGCCAGCAGGGCAGGGGCTAGCGAGACCCAGTACTTC
>15|TRBV25-1|NA|TRBJ2-5|NA
CASSFRTVYQETQYF
TGTGCCAGCAGTTTTCGGACAGTATACCAAGAGACCCAGTACTTC
>13|TRBV27|NA|TRBJ2-1|few
CASSLTPRGEKFF
TGTGCCAGCAGTCTAACCCCACGGGGAGAGAAGTTCTTC
>14|TRBV5-6|NA|TRBJ2-7|few
CASSLSSRNYEQYF
TGTGCCAGCAGCTTGTCGAGTAGGAACTACGAGCAGTACTTC
>16|TRBV4-1|TRBD1|TRBJ2-1|few
CASSQWGQSSYNEQFF
TGCGCCAGCAGTCAGTGGGGACAGAGCTCCTACAATGAGCAGTTCTTC
>15|TRBV10-3|NA|TRBJ1-2|few
CAISDGSQGDYGYTF
TGTGCCATCAGTGATGGGAGCCAAGGGGACTATGGCTACACCTTC
>16|TRBV7-3|TRBD2|TRBJ2-5|few
CASSLGSAGGFETQYF
TGTGCCAGCAGCTTAGGTTCGGCGGGGGGGTTCGAGACCCAGTACTTC
>12|TRBV4-2|NA|TRBJ2-1|few
CASSQDWNEQFF
TGTGCCAGCAGCCAAGATTGGAATGAGCAGTTCTTC
>16|TRBV12-3/TRBV12-4|NA|TRBJ1-1|NA
CASSPHQGGIVTEAFF
TGTGCCAGCAGTCCTCATCAGGGTGGGATAGTCACTGAAGCTTTCTTT
>16|TRBV24-1|TRBD1|TRBJ2-5|few
CATSALTGGLDETQYF
TGTGCCACCAGCGCCCTGACAGGGGGCCTAGATGAGACCCAGTACTTC
>16|TRBV18|NA|TRBJ2-1|NA
CASSPLASYQVNEQFF
TGTGCCAGCTCACCCCTGGCGAGTTATCAAGTTAATGAGCAGTTCTTC
>13|TRBV10-3|TRBD1|TRBJ1-1|few
CAITGTGNTEAFF
TGTGCCATCACCGGGACAGGGAACACTGAAGCTTTCTTT
>12|TRBV12-5|NA|TRBJ2-5|few
CASGPNSETQYF
TGTGCTAGTGGGCCTAACTCGGAGACCCAGTACTTC
>13|TRBV12-3/TRBV12-4|NA|TRBJ2-7|NA
CASSLGTVNEQYF
TGTGCCAGCAGTTTAGGGACAGTGAACGAGCAGTACTTC
>18|TRBV7-2|TRBD1|TRBJ2-1|NA
CASSTEARQQGFQDEQFF
TGTGCCAGCAGCACAGAAGCCCGACAACAGGGGTTTCAGGATGAGCAGTTCTTC
>14|TRBV27|NA|TRBJ1-5|few
CASSFGVGNQPQHF
TGTGCCAGCAGTTTCGGGGTTGGCAATCAGCCCCAGCATTTT
>18|TRBV7-9|TRBD2|TRBJ2-5|NA
CASSVRTSGRSWEETQYF
TGTGCCAGCAGCGTCCGGACTAGCGGGAGGTCCTGGGAAGAGACCCAGTACTTC
>15|TRBV12-5|NA|TRBJ2-5|few
CASGSQSLAWETQYF
TGTGCTAGTGGTTCTCAATCCTTAGCGTGGGAGACCCAGTACTTC
>17|TRBV7-9|NA|TRBJ2-5|few
CASSLATTDRFQETQYF
TGTGCCAGCAGCTTAGCGACGACCGACAGGTTCCAAGAGACCCAGTACTTC
>16|TRBV7-9|TRBD2|TRBJ2-7|NA
CASSSARTSGGYEQYF
TGTGCCAGCAGCTCCGCAAGGACTAGCGGAGGCTACGAGCAGTACTTC
>13|TRBV12-3/TRBV12-4|NA|TRBJ1-1|few
CASSLREDTEAFF
TGTGCCAGCAGTCTCCGGGAGGACACTGAAGCTTTCTTT
>15|TRBV9|TRBD1|TRBJ2-5|NA
CASSFHGTGEETQYF
TGTGCCAGCAGCTTCCATGGGACAGGGGAAGAGACCCAGTACTTC
>16|TRBV10-3|TRBD2|TRBJ2-5|NA
CAISELGPGGQETQYF
TGTGCCATCAGTGAGCTGGGCCCGGGGGGCCAAGAGACCCAGTACTTC
>14|TRBV7-9|NA|TRBJ1-6|few
CASSLGPPGSPLHF
TGTGCCAGCAGCTTAGGTCCACCAGGCTCACCCCTCCACTTT